This TCR beta chain comes out of a study of T cells in Graves' hyperthyroidism and ophthalmopathy. General study results and limits: Researchers found most expanded thyroid clonotypes above 0.001 in blood as well.

In its sample, this clonotype was seen once. The antigen is not known. An end of the junction does not agree with germline; a read error may underlie this. The CDR3 sequence is 15 residues long. Germline assignment: CDR1 MNHEY and CDR2 SVGAGI. Amplification of TCR beta CDR3 regions was performed using RNA transcripts as template. First-round RT-PCR of the TCR CDR3 relied on the HTBI primer set. TCRdb passed the multiplex PCR reads through MiXCR, listing each CDR3 protein once. The sample holds nearly 750,000 distinct CDR3 sequences; about a third are singletons and the top ten take around 30%. The sample comprised blood. This rearrangement joins TRBV6-5 to TRBJ1-1; D gene uncertain. The source of this sequence is a woman aged 40 to 49 with Graves' hyperthyroidism. The CDR3 sequence is CASSHSERAATEAFF. The CDR3 DNA follows: TGTGCCAGCAGTCACTCGGAGCGCGCCGCCACTGAAGCTTTCTTT.